This TCR beta chain was profiled in a study of blood T cell repertoires in COVID-19. In the authors' methods: Amplifying reference gene primers gave estimates of nucleated cell counts. Assay: immunoSEQ multiplex PCR; the TCRdb copy retains only in-frame clones and omits some. That table gives V, J and clone size, and the DNA gave D and trimming. Among 95,000 to 120,000 clones listed, about four fifths were seen once. Trimming cost V 6 bases and J 13 bases; bases outside gene matches: 8. This CDR3 has 11 residues. Sequenced input: peripheral blood. The chain uses TRBV12-3 or TRBV12-4 and TRBJ1-1, with TRBD1 identical over 7 bases. The sequence derives from a woman aged 70-85 years with acute or convalescent COVID-19. This CDR3 is CASRTGIRVFF. For the CDR3, the DNA is TGTGCCAGCAGGACAGGGATTCGGGTTTTCTTT.